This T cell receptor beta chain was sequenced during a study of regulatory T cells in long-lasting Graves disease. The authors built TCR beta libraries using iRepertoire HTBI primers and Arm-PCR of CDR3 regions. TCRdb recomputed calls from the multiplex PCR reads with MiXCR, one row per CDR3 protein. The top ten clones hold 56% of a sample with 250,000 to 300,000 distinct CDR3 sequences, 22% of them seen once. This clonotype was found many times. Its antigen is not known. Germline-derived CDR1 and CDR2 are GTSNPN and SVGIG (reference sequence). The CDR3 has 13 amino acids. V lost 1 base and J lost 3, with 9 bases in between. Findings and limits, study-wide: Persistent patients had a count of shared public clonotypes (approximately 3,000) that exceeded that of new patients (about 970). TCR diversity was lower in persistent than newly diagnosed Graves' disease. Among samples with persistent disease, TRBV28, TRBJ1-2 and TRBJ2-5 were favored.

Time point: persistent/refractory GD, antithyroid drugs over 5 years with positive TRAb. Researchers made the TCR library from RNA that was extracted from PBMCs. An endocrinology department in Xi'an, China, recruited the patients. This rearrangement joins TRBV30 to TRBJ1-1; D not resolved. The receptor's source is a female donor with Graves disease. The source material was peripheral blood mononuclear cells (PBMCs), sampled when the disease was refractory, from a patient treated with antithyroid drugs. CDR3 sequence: CAWSAEEDTEAFF. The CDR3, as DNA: TGTGCCTGGAGTGCCGAGGAGGACACTGAAGCTTTCTTT. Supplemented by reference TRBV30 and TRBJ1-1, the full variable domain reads SQTIHQWPATLVQPVGSPLSLECTVEGTSNPNLYWYRQAAGRGLQLLFYSVGIGQISSEVPQNLSASRPQDRQFILSSKKLLLSDSGFYLCAWSAEEDTEAFFGQGTRLTVV.